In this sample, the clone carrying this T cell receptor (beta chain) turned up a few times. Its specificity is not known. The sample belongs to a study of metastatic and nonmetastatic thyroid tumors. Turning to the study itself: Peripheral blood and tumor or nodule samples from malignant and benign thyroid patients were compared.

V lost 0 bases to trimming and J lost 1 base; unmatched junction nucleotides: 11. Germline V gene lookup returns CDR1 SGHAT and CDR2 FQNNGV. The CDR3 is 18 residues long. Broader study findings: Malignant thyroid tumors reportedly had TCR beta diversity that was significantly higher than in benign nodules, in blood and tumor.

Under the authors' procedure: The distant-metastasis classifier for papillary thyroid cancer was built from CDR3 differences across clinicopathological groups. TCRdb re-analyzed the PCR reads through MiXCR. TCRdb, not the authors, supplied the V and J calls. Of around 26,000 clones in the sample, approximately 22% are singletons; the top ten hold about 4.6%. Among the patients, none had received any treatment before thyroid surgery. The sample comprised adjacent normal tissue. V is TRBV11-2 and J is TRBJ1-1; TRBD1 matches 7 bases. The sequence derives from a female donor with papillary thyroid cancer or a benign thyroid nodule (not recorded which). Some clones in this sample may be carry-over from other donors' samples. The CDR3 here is CASSLEGQGDYRNTEAFF. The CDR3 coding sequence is TGTGCCAGCAGCTTAGAGGGGCAGGGGGATTATAGGAACACTGAAGCTTTCTTT.